These 24 T cell receptor beta chains were all obtained from the same sample, sequenced in a study of tumor and adjacent non-tumor tissue in lung cancer. No cell sorting was done before RNA was extracted from the tissue. This non-tumor lung sample came from over 3 cm beyond the tumor edge. TCRbeta libraries were built with three rounds of nested PCR, modified from ARM-PCR. MiXCR, applied by TCRdb to the multiplex PCR reads, yields one record per CDR3 protein. The profile shows 98,000 or so distinct CDR3 sequences, 75% to 85% of them singletons. Sequences were obtained from distant non-tumor lung tissue. The receptors derive from a man in his 60s with small cell lung cancer.

In regard to this clonotype: The germline gene is not matched at one end of the junction; a read error may be the cause. The chain couples TRBV6-5 to TRBJ2-3, with D maybe TRBD1 (6 bases). The CDR3 is 19 amino acids. Germline V CDR1 and CDR2: MNHEY, SVGAGI. CDR3 in amino acids: CASSARVPTGTSRTDTQCF. In DNA form, the CDR3 reads TGTGCCAGTAGTGCCCGGGTCCCAACTGGGACCAGTAGGACAGATACGCAGTGTTTT.

Comments on this clonotype: This CDR3 is missing its conserved last phenylalanine or tryptophan, likely due to a read error. The chain links TRBV11-2 to TRBJ1-1; D call uncertain. The CDR3 extends over 13 amino acids. Trimming removed 5 bases from V and 6 bases from J, with 13 bases in between. From germline, CDR1 is SGHAT and CDR2 FQNNGV. This chain's CDR3 is CASSPRSDPEAFH. In DNA, the CDR3 is TGTGCCAGCAGCCCTCGAAGTGACCCTGAAGCTTTCCAT.

Comments on this clonotype: Since the CDR3 does not end with the conserved phenylalanine or tryptophan, this likely comes from a read error. This chain joins TRBV11-1 and TRBJ2-1; 10 positions agree with TRBD2. The germline V gene encodes CDR1 SGHAT and CDR2 FQDESV (reference sequence). The CDR3 has 16 amino acids. The chain's CDR3 is CAISFVAGGPYNEQFI. CDR3 DNA: TGTGCCATCAGCTTCGTAGCGGGAGGCCCCTACAATGAACAGTTCATC.

This clonotype is labeled as medium-sized (0.01 to 0.1%). The rearrangement links TRBV11-2 to TRBJ1-3; D remains ambiguous. The length of the CDR3 is 16 residues. The germline CDR1 and CDR2 sequences are SGHAT and FQNNGV. V dropped 1 base and J dropped 0 bases, with 10 bases sitting between them. In nucleotides, the CDR3 is TGTGCCAGCAGCTTAGCGGGCGCCTTCTCTGGAAACACCATATATTTT. It encodes CASSLAGAFSGNTIYF. The variable domain in full, completed from reference TRBV11-2 and TRBJ1-3, reads EAGVAQSPRYKIIEKRQSVAFWCNPISGHATLYWYQQILGQGPKLLIQFQNNGVVDDSQLPKDRFSAERLKGVDSTLKIQPAKLEDSAVYLCASSLAGAFSGNTIYFGEGSWLTVV.

Concerning this clonotype: A read error is possible here, since a much larger clone lies one base away. The chain couples TRBV20-1 to TRBJ2-2; D gene unclear. CDR3 size: 12 residues. V lost 0 bases and J 3 bases, leaving 2 bases between the germline ends. Germline values: CDR1 DFQATT, CDR2 SNEGSKA (reference sequence). CDR3 sequence: CSAREDTGELFF. The CDR3 DNA sequence: TGCAGTGCTAGAGAGGACACCGGGGAGCTGTTTTTT.

On this clonotype itself: The junction does not match germline at one end; this may be a read error. V and J are TRBV6-2 or TRBV6-3 and TRBJ2-5; D unresolved. This CDR3 contains 15 residues. Germline V CDR1 and CDR2: MNHEY, SVGEGT. The CDR3 DNA follows: TGCGCCAGCAGTTACTCCCCCGCCAGACGGGAGACCCAGTACTTC. Amino acids: CASSYSPARRETQYF.

With regard to this clonotype: Given a much more abundant clone one base away, this may be a read error. The conserved closing phenylalanine or tryptophan is absent in this CDR3, likely reflecting a read error. The chain uses TRBV20-1 and TRBJ2-1; unclear D gene. In germline, CDR1 is DFQATT, CDR2 SNEGSKA (reference sequence). Trimming took 5 bases from V and 10 from J, leaving 3 bases between them. This CDR3 comprises 8 residues. The CDR3 reads CSAGEQFY. The CDR3 coding sequence is TGCAGTGCTGGGGAGCAGTTCTAC.

Comment on this clonotype: A read error may explain this, as a much larger clone is one base away. The rearrangement uses TRBV12-3 or TRBV12-4 and TRBJ2-2; TRBD1 aligns across 10 bases. CDR3 length equals 16 residues. CDR3 amino acids: CASSSPGQGKAGKLFF. The CDR3 nucleotides are TGTGCCAGCAGTTCGCCGGGACAGGGGAAGGCCGGGAAGCTGTTTTTT.

Comments on this clonotype: A read error may explain this, as a much larger clone is one base away. The chain couples TRBV6-1 to TRBJ2-2; D is uncertain. Germline loops: CDR1 MNHNS, CDR2 SASEGT. The V end was cut by 7 bases, the J end by 7 bases, with 7 bases between. This CDR3 is built from 11 residues. For the CDR3, the DNA is TGTGCCAGCACCCTGATCGGGGAGCTGTTTTTT. It encodes CASTLIGELFF.

With respect to this clonotype: The CDR3 end shows no conserved phenylalanine or tryptophan, and so a read error is likely. The DNA is left out, because the CDR3 cannot be placed on it with certainty; the CDR3 is given as TCRdb lists it. The V call is TRBV11-2, the J call TRBJ2-5. Germline CDR1 reads SGHAT; CDR2 reads FQNNGV. The CDR3 is 13 amino acids long, termini counted. The CDR3 protein is CASSLGEKETQYL.

In regard to this clonotype: One end of the junction is discordant with germline, which a read error may explain. For the CDR3, the DNA is TGTGCCATCAGTCTGGTCGGCGGAGGGGCCAACGTCCTGACTTTC. Encoded protein: CAISLVGGGANVLTF. The V and J genes are TRBV6-1 and TRBJ2-6; no definite D call. Germline lookup yields CDR1 MNHNS and CDR2 SASEGT. The CDR3 runs to 15 residues.

The rearrangement joins TRBV6-1 to TRBJ2-3, with a possible D match to TRBD2 (6 bases). Per the germline V gene, CDR1 is MNHNS and CDR2 is SASEGT. The CDR3 contains 18 residues. Trimming removed 6 bases at V and 15 bases at J, with 37 bases between. CDR3 region: CASSSQGAGLLASEQHYF. The CDR3, as DNA: TGTGCCAGCAGCTCCCAAGGGGCGGGACTCTTGGCCTCGGAGCAGCATTATTTT.

In regard to this clonotype: A read error may be the cause here, since a much bigger clone is one base away. The chain is built from TRBV20-1 and TRBJ2-3; D remains ambiguous. This CDR3 has 14 amino acids. Germline V gives CDR1 DFQATT, CDR2 SNEGSKA (reference sequence). V was cut by 7 bases and J by 0 bases, with 14 bases left in between. Here the CDR3 DNA reads TGCAGTGTTGTTCCCGAGTTTAGCACAGATACGCAGTATTTT. Protein: CSVVPEFSTDTQYF.

CDR3 residues: CSVEFTSGFSYEQYV. The DNA of the CDR3 is TGCAGCGTTGAGTTCACTAGCGGTTTCTCCTACGAACAGTACGTC. The genes are TRBV29-1 and TRBJ2-7; 8 bases agree with TRBD2. The CDR3 covers 15 residues. Germline loops: CDR1 SQVTM, CDR2 ANQGSEA.

On this clonotype: This may be a read error: a much more frequent sequence differs by one nucleotide. The gene calls are TRBV13 and TRBJ1-6; the D is unclear. The CDR3 has 15 residues. The germline CDR1 and CDR2 sequences are PRHDT and FYEKMQ (reference sequence). V lost 5 bases to trimming and J lost 5 bases, with 13 bases between them. CDR3 nucleotide sequence: TGTGCCAGCAGCGACAACGGGCGTCATAATTCACCCCTCCACTTT. Translating it yields CASSDNGRHNSPLHF.

A note on this clonotype: The conserved final phenylalanine or tryptophan is absent from the CDR3, which likely points to a read error. The V gene is TRBV12-3 or TRBV12-4, the J gene TRBJ2-3, with unresolved D. The V end lost 3 bases, the J end lost 3 bases, and 1 base lay between the germline ends. CDR3 length: 11 amino acids. The CDR3 sequence: CASSLTDTQYL. DNA of the CDR3: TGTGCCAGCAGTTTGACAGATACGCAGTATCTT.

On this clonotype itself: Here the CDR3 omits its conserved ending phenylalanine or tryptophan, so a read error is the likely source. This chain links TRBV28 with TRBJ2-7; D gene ambiguous. The CDR3 runs 13 residues. V was clipped by 11 bases and J by 3 bases, with 17 bases between them. In germline, CDR1 is MDHEN, CDR2 SYDVKM. In DNA form, the CDR3 reads TGTGCCCGTAGGAGTGGACGGATCTACGAGCAGTACTCC. Amino acid sequence: CARRSGRIYEQYS.

As to this clonotype: Just one base apart from a much larger clone, this may be a read error. The V and J genes are TRBV28 and TRBJ2-3; maybe TRBD1 (5 bases). CDR1 is MDHEN, CDR2 SYDVKM, per germline. The CDR3 contains 14 residues. CDR3: CAGRVPGRPDTQYF. CDR3 bases: TGTGCCGGCAGGGTTCCAGGTCGCCCGGATACGCAGTATTTT.

By sample share, this clonotype is medium-sized. The CDR3 is CSAHPDGTDTQYF. CDR3 nucleotides: TGCAGTGCTCACCCCGACGGCACAGATACGCAGTATTTT. The rearrangement joins TRBV20-1 to TRBJ2-3; D not certain. Germline V CDR1 and CDR2: DFQATT, SNEGSKA (reference sequence). CDR3 length equals 13 residues. The V end lost 5 bases, the J end lost 1 base, and 10 bases lay between the germline ends.

Concerning this clonotype itself: Sequence at one end of the junction differs from germline and may be a read error. The chain uses TRBV6-4 and TRBJ2-1; tentatively, D is TRBD2 (5 bases). CDR1 is MRHNA and CDR2 is SNTAGT in the germline V gene. This CDR3 has 13 amino acids. This CDR3 reads CACSDEGYGEQFF. The CDR3 nucleotides are TGTGCCTGCAGTGACGAGGGTTATGGTGAGCAGTTCTTC.

A word on this clonotype: Compared with germline, one end of the junction differs, possibly owing to a read error. CDR3 residues: CASVKYTGVLFF. In nucleotides, the CDR3 is TGTGCCAGCGTGAAATACACAGGGGTGCTGTTTTTT. The chain has TRBV6-1 and TRBJ2-2; 7 positions agree with TRBD1. Germline assignment: CDR1 MNHNS and CDR2 SASEGT. There are 12 residues in the CDR3.

The CDR3 loop is CASSLMDREVTQYF. The CDR3 region has the DNA TGTGCCAGCAGCTTAATGGACAGGGAAGTGACTCAGTACTTC. The rearrangement uses TRBV12-3 or TRBV12-4 and TRBJ2-5, with 8 bases lining up with TRBD1. J lost 11 bases, V lost 6 bases, and 14 bases had no gene match. CDR3 length equals 14 residues.

As to this clonotype: This CDR3 is missing its conserved last phenylalanine or tryptophan, likely due to a read error. This chain connects TRBV12-3 or TRBV12-4 to TRBJ2-2, with a tentative D call TRBD1 (6 bases). Deletions cut 2 bases from V and 2 bases from J, with 9 bases between. The CDR3 covers 15 residues. CDR3 loop: CASSLSQGNTGELFY. CDR3 sequence (DNA): TGTGCCAGCAGTTTATCACAGGGAAACACCGGGGAGCTGTTTTAT.

In its sample, this clonotype was seen a few times. V is TRBV10-3 and J is TRBJ2-1; the match to TRBD1 covers 10 bases. This CDR3 region has 16 residues. Per germline, CDR1 ENHRY and CDR2 SYGVKD. Losses at the gene ends were 0 bases for V and 11 bases for J; bases not matched to a gene: 10. This CDR3 reads CAISESYGQGGSKQFF. CDR3 DNA sequence: TGTGCCATCAGTGAGTCTTATGGACAGGGGGGCTCCAAGCAGTTCTTC.